Listed below are T cell receptor beta chains from one sample, sequenced in a study of T cells in localized non-small cell lung cancer. Sequencing was performed with immunoSEQ multiplex PCR; in TCRdb, only in-frame clones are kept and a portion is missing. Of 7,500 to 10,000 clones listed, roughly 91% were seen once; the top ten hold around a sixth. The sequencing used peripheral blood, collected before any cancer treatment. The source is a male donor older than 55 with stage III squamous cell lung carcinoma. The CDR3 runs from the conserved cysteine through the conserved F or W. Each record gives: clone size, V gene, D gene, J gene, CDR3 DNA, CDR3 protein. The D gene is left open where the match is weak. A clone size is listed for some rows: how often the clone was seen (once, few, many), or a class if it is expanded.

-	TRBV5-8	-	TRBJ2-4	TGTGCCAGCAGCTTGGGTGCACAGCCCAAAAACATTCAGTACTTC	CASSLGAQPKNIQYF
-	TRBV7-9	TRBD2	TRBJ2-1	TGTGCCAGCAGCGTACCCCTAGCGGGGAGGGGGTACAATGAGCAGTTCTTC	CASSVPLAGRGYNEQFF
-	TRBV5-4	-	TRBJ2-2	TGTGCCAGCAGCTTGGTAGGGCAGACCGGGGAGCTGTTTTTT	CASSLVGQTGELFF
-	TRBV30	-	TRBJ2-5	TGTGCCTGGAGTTCACGTGAGACCCAGTACTTC	CAWSSRETQYF
-	TRBV5-1	-	TRBJ2-5	TGCGCCAGCAGCGACTTCTGGTCGAACCAAGAGACCCAGTACTTC	CASSDFWSNQETQYF
once	TRBV7-8	TRBD2	TRBJ2-1	TGTGCCAGCAGCTTAGATCAACTAGCGGGGGGCAGGCATGAGCAGTTCTTC	CASSLDQLAGGRHEQFF
-	TRBV5-1	-	TRBJ2-5	TGCGCCAGCAGCTTAGGGCTAAGGCTTAGGGGGACCCAGTACTTC	CASSLGLRLRGTQYF
-	TRBV12-5	-	TRBJ1-5	TGTGCTAGTGGTTTTGGAGGAGGCAATCAGCCCCAGCATTTT	CASGFGGGNQPQHF
-	TRBV18	-	TRBJ1-2	TGTGCCAGCTCACCCGGCGGATCCTATGGCTACACCTTC	CASSPGGSYGYTF
medium-sized	TRBV29-1	TRBD1	TRBJ1-2	TGCAGCGTGGATCCATCCGGGACAGGGGGCGATGGCTACACCTTC	CSVDPSGTGGDGYTF
-	TRBV27	-	TRBJ1-2	TGTGCCAGCGCCGCCTCTAAGGGTGGCTACACCTTC	CASAASKGGYTF
-	TRBV2	-	TRBJ2-7	TGTGCCAGCTCGGACGGTTGGACTTACGAGCAGTACTTC	CASSDGWTYEQYF